These 2 T cell receptor beta chains were all obtained from the same sample, sequenced in a study of control samples from healthy donors and cancer patients. Libraries were prepared by immunoSEQ multiplex PCR; TCRdb keeps only in-frame clonotypes and omits some of them. The data hold roughly 120,000 clones, with approximately 95% observed a single time. The sequenced sample consisted of blood. The origin of the receptors is a man under 40 in good health.

The chain uses TRBV9 and TRBJ2-1; 8 positions match TRBD2. CDR3 size: 14 residues. V lost 3 bases and J lost 7; bases outside the gene matches: 6. CDR1 and CDR2 from the germline V gene are SGDLS and YYNGEE. This chain's CDR3 is CASSGSGDRNEQFF. CDR3 DNA: TGTGCCAGCAGCGGTAGCGGGGATAGAAATGAGCAGTTCTTC.

The rearrangement uses TRBV7-2 and TRBJ2-5; no reliable D call. CDR1 SGHTA and CDR2 FQGNSA come from the germline V gene. The CDR3 totals 13 residues. Trimming left V 1 base short and J 5 bases short, with 8 bases between. The CDR3 is CASSLGVGETQYF. CDR3 in DNA: TGTGCCAGCAGCTTAGGGGTGGGCGAGACCCAGTACTTC.